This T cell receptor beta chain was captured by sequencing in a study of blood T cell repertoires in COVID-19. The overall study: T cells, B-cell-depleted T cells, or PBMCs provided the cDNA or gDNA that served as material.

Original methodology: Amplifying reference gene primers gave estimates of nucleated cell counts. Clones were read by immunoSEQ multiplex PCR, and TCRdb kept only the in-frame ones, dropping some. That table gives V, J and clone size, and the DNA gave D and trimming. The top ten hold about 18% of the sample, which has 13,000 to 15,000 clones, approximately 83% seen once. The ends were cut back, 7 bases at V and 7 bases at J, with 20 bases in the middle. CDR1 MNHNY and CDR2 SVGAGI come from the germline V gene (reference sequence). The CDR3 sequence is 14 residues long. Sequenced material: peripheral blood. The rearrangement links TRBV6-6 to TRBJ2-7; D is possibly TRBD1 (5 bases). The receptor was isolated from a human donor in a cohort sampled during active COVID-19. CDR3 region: CASTQGAAEGEQYF. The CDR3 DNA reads TGTGCCAGCACCCAAGGGGCGGCCGAAGGAGAGCAGTACTTC.